This TCR beta chain was found in a study of CD8 T cells in ankylosing spondylitis. The V gene lost 1 base and the J gene lost 6 bases, with 16 bases spanning the gap. The germline CDR1 and CDR2 sequences are SGHTA and FQGTGA. The CDR3 is 16 residues long. Researchers built TCR beta libraries using quantitative 5'-RACE with molecular barcodes. TCRdb re-analysed the 5' RACE reads in MiXCR, keeping a single row per CDR3 protein. Here the sample spans 35,000 to 40,000 distinct CDR3 sequences, 16% being singletons. This chain uses TRBV7-3 with TRBJ2-1, with D tentatively TRBD2 (7 bases). The receptor was isolated from a male donor with ankylosing spondylitis or in good health (not recorded which). Sequenced: blood. CDR3 sequence (DNA): TGTGCCAGCAGCTTAAATTTGGGGGGGGGCCTCAATGAGCAGTTCTTC. This codes for CASSLNLGGGLNEQFF.